The clone carrying this T cell receptor beta chain was counted many times. Antigen: not known. This record comes from a study of CD8+CD57+ T cells in acquired aplastic anemia. Whole-study findings and limits: No significant patient-versus-control difference appeared in CD8+ Simpson's diversity.

Germline V gene data show CDR1 as PRHDT and CDR2 as FYEKMQ (reference sequence). The CDR3 runs to 17 residues. V gave up 4 bases and J gave up 2 bases, with 21 bases separating them. Genomic DNA served as template for TCR beta VDJ and CDR3 profiling. TCRdb called the reads again in MiXCR, with one record for every CDR3 protein. Altogether 150,000 to 200,000 distinct CDR3 sequences are present, 50% to 75% being singletons, with the ten largest covering just over 45%. The TCR was taken from a human donor with severe aplastic anemia or a healthy control (not recorded which). The rearrangement joins TRBV13 to TRBJ2-7, with a possible D match to TRBD1 (7 bases). Sequenced input: sorted CD4+, CD8+, or CD8+CD57+ T cells (not recorded which) from PBMCs. CDR3 residues: CASSSTTDREEAYEQYF. In DNA, the CDR3 is TGTGCCAGCAGCTCGACTACCGACAGGGAGGAGGCCTACGAGCAGTACTTC. The variable domain in full, completed from reference TRBV13 and TRBJ2-7, reads AAGVIQSPRHLIKEKRETATLKCYPIPRHDTVYWYQQGPGQDPQFLISFYEKMQSDKGSIPDRFSAQQFSDYHSELNMSSLELGDSALYFCASSSTTDREEAYEQYFGPGTRLTVT.